Following are 6 T cell receptor beta chains from one sample sequenced in a study of cytomegalovirus exposure and HLA in healthy donors. Primers: 60 Vbeta forward and 13 Jbeta reverse. Profiling relied on immunoSEQ multiplex PCR, and the TCRdb table lists in-frame clones only, not all of them. The sample shows about 120,000 clones, about three quarters of them seen only once. The sequenced material came from PBMCs. These receptors originate from a man aged 55 to 70 in good health and CMV-seropositive.

This clone has only one observation. This chain connects TRBV5-1 to TRBJ2-3; D unclear. V shed 4 bases and J shed 0 bases, with 9 bases lying between them. Germline assignment: CDR1 SGHRS and CDR2 YFSETQ. The CDR3 runs to 14 residues. CDR3 loop: CASSAASSTDTQYF. CDR3 coding DNA: TGCGCCAGCAGCGCGGCGTCTAGCACAGATACGCAGTATTTT.

The V call is TRBV11-2, the J call TRBJ1-1, with D unresolved. V lost 2 bases and J 2 bases, leaving 6 bases between the germline ends. CDR3 length: 13 amino acids. The germline V gene has CDR1 SGHAT and CDR2 FQNNGV. CDR3 sequence reads: CASSLSLNTEAFF. In nucleotides, the CDR3 is TGTGCCAGCAGCTTATCTCTCAACACTGAAGCTTTCTTT.

This clone was seen more than once but under ten times. The V call is TRBV6-5, the J call TRBJ1-2; 7 bases match TRBD1. J lost 4 bases, V lost 6 bases, and 11 bases had no gene match. This CDR3 contains 15 residues. Germline CDR1 and CDR2: MNHEY and SVGAGI. DNA of the CDR3: TGTGCCAGCAGCCGTACGAGAGGGGGCTTCTATGGCTACACCTTC. Its protein product is CASSRTRGGFYGYTF.

V usage is TRBV6-1 and J usage is TRBJ1-4, with D perhaps TRBD1 (5 bases). V was clipped by 5 bases and J by 8 bases, with 18 bases between them. The CDR3 sequence is 15 residues long. Germline CDR1 reads MNHNS; CDR2 reads SASEGT. The CDR3 loop is CASSPAGGMREKLFF. CDR3 bases: TGTGCCAGCAGTCCGGCGGGGGGGATGAGAGAAAAACTGTTTTTT.

V and J are TRBV7-2 and TRBJ1-3; D unresolved. The CDR3 has 11 amino acids. CDR1 SGHTA and CDR2 FQGNSA come from the germline V gene. The CDR3 spells CGHRSGNTIYF. The CDR3 coding sequence is TGTGGGCACCGCTCTGGAAACACCATATATTTT.

The CDR3 DNA follows: TGTGCCAGCAGTCCCGGGACACCTTTTACGAGGGCTTTCTTT. Its translation: CASSPGTPFTRAFF. V and J are TRBV28 and TRBJ1-1; tentatively, D is TRBD1 (6 bases). The CDR3 spans 14 residues. CDR1 is MDHEN and CDR2 is SYDVKM in the germline V gene. V shed 5 bases and J shed 11 bases, with 21 bases lying between them.